The 2 T cell receptor beta chains listed next were all sequenced from one sample in a study of neoadjuvant nivolumab and ipilimumab in lung cancer. The data were produced by immunoSEQ multiplex PCR, yet TCRdb's version contains in-frame clones alone and is incomplete. The table has 6,000 to 9,000 clones, approximately 85% seen once. The sequenced sample was tumor tissue, obtained after neoadjuvant nivolumab, alone or with ipilimumab, at or shortly before surgery. The receptor set was obtained from an adult with non-small cell lung cancer.

CDR3 sequence (DNA): TGTGCCAGCAGCTTGACTGGGTGGTGGACTGAAGCTTTCTTT. Amino acids: CASSLTGWWTEAFF. V usage is TRBV5-6 and J usage is TRBJ1-1; D gene ambiguous. The length of the CDR3 is 14 residues. V was trimmed by 1 base and J by 5 bases, leaving 12 bases between them. Germline V gene lookup returns CDR1 SGHDT and CDR2 YYEEEE.

V gene TRBV7-2 combines with J gene TRBJ1-2, with TRBD1 matching 8 bases. CDR1 and CDR2 (germline): SGHTA, FQGNSA. The CDR3 has 13 residues. After removal of 2 bases from V and 6 bases from J, the junction contained 2 bases not matched to a gene. The CDR3 spells CASSLNRGDGYTF. The DNA of the CDR3 is TGTGCCAGCAGCTTAAACAGGGGGGATGGCTACACCTTC.